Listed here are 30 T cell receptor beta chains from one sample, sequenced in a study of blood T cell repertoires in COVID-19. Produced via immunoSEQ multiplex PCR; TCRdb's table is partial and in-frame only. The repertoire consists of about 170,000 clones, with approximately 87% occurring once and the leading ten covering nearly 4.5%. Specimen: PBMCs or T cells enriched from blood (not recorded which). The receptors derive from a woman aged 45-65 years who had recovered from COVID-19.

The DNA of the CDR3 is TGTGCCAGCAGCCAAAAATCTTACGGGACAGGTCGGGGTGGCTACACCTTC. Residues: CASSQKSYGTGRGGYTF. The chain employs TRBV7-9 and TRBJ1-2; 8 bases are a match to TRBD1. With V trimmed by 5 bases and J by 7 bases, 18 bases remained unmatched. Per germline, CDR1 SEHNR and CDR2 FQNEAQ (reference sequence). This CDR3 comprises 17 residues.

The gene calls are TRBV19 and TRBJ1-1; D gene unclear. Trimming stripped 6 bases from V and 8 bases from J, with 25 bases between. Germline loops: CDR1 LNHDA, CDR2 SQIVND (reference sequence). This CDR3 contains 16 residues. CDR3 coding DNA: TGTGCCAGTAGATCGGGCAGCACAACTCGAACGGGGGAAGCTTTCTTT. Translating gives CASRSGSTTRTGEAFF.

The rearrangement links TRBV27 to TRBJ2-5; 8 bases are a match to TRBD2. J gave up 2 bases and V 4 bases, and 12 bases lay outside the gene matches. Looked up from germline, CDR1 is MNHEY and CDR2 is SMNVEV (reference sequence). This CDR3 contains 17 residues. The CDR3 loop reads CASSSSPERGTQETQYF. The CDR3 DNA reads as TGTGCCAGCAGTTCCTCCCCTGAGCGGGGGACTCAAGAGACCCAGTACTTC.

CDR3 nucleotides: TGTGCCAGCAGCAGAGACAACAATGAGCAGTTCTTC. It specifies CASSRDNNEQFF. The chain combines TRBV7-9 with TRBJ2-1; no definite D call. Germline CDR1 SEHNR, CDR2 FQNEAQ (reference sequence). V was pared by 5 bases and J by 5 bases, with 7 bases between. The CDR3 has 12 residues.

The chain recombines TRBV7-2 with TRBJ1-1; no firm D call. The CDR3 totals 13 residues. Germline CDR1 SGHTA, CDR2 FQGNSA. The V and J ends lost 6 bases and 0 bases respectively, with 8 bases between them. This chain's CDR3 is CASSSYLNTEAFF. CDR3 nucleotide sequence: TGTGCCAGCAGTTCCTACCTGAACACTGAAGCTTTCTTT.

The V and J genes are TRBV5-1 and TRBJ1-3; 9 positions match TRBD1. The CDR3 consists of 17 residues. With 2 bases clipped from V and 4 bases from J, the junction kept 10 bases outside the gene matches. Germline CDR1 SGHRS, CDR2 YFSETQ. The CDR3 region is CASSFTFTGGEGNTIYF. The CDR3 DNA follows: TGCGCCAGCAGCTTCACCTTCACAGGGGGCGAAGGAAACACCATATATTTT.

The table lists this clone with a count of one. CDR3 sequence (DNA): TGTGCCAGCATCTCCCAGGGGCGGGTAACTGAAGCTTTCTTT. Its protein product is CASISQGRVTEAFF. V usage is TRBV2 and J usage is TRBJ1-1; possibly TRBD1 for D (6 bases). Germline V CDR1 and CDR2: SNHLY, FYNNEI. This CDR3 is 14 amino acids long. Trimming left V 7 bases short and J 5 bases short, with 17 bases between.

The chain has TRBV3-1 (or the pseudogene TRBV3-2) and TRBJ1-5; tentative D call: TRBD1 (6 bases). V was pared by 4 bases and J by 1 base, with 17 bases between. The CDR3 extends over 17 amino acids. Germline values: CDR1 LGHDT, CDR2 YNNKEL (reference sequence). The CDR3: CASSLGTPSASNQPQHF. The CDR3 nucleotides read TGTGCCAGCAGCCTCGGGACACCCTCTGCGAGCAATCAGCCCCAGCATTTT.

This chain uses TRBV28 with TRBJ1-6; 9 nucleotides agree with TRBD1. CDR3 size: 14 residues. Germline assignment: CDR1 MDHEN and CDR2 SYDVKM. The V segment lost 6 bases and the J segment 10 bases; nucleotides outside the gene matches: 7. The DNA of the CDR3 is TGTGCCAGCAGGGGGGGGACAGGGCAGTCACCCCTCCACTTT. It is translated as CASRGGTGQSPLHF.

CDR3 DNA: TGTGCCAGCAGCCCAGGGTTCTTTGGAAACACCATATATTTT. Amino acid sequence: CASSPGFFGNTIYF. The chain employs TRBV7-2 and TRBJ1-3; maybe TRBD1 (5 bases). Looked up from germline, CDR1 is SGHTA and CDR2 is FQGNSA. The ends were cut back, 5 bases at V and 3 bases at J, with 11 bases in the middle. The CDR3 extends over 14 amino acids.

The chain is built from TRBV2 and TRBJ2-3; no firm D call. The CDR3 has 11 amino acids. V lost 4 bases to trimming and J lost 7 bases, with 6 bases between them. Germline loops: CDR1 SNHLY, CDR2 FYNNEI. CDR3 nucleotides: TGTGCCAGCAGTGGTACTTATACGCAGTATTTT. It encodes CASSGTYTQYF.

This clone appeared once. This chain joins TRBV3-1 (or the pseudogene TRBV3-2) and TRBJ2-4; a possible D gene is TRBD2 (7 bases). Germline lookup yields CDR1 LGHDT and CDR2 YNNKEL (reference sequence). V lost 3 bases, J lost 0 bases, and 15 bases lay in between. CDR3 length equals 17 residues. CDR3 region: CASSHRRGGLAKNIQYF. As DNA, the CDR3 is TGTGCCAGCAGCCACCGGAGGGGGGGACTAGCCAAAAACATTCAGTACTTC.

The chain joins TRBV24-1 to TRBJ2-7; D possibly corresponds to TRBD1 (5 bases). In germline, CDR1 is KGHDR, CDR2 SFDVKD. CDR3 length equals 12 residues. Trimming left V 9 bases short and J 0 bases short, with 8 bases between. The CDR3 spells CATPQGSYEQYV. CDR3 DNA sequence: TGTGCCACCCCCCAGGGCTCCTACGAGCAGTACGTC.

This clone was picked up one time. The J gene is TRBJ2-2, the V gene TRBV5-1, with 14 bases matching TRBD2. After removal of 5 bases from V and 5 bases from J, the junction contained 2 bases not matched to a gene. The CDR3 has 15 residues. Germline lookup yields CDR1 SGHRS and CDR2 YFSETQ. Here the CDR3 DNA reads TGCGCCAGCAGGGGACTAGCGGGGGCGACCGGGGAGCTGTTTTTT. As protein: CASRGLAGATGELFF.

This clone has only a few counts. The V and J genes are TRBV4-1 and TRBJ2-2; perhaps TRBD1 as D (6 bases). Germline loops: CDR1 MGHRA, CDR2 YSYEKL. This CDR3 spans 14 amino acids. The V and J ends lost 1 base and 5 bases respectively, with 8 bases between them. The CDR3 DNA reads TGCGCCAGCAGCCAAGTAGGGGGAACCGGGGAGCTGTTTTTT. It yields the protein CASSQVGGTGELFF.

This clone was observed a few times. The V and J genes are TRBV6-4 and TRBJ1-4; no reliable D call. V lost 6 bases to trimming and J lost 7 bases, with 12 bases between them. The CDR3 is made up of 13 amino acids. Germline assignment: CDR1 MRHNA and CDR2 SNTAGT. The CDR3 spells CASRGYSGEKLFF. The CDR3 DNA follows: TGTGCCAGCAGAGGTTACAGCGGTGAAAAACTGTTTTTT.

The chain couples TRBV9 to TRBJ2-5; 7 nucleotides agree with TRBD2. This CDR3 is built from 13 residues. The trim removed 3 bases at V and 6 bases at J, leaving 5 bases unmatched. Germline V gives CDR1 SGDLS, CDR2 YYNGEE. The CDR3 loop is CASSGGGGKTQYF. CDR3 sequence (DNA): TGTGCCAGCAGCGGCGGCGGGGGAAAGACCCAGTACTTC.

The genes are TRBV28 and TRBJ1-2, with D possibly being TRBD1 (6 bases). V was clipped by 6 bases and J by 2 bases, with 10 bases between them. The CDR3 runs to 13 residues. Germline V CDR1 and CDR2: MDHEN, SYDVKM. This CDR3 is CASSLQGNYGYTF. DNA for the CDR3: TGTGCCAGCAGCCTACAGGGAAACTATGGCTACACCTTC.

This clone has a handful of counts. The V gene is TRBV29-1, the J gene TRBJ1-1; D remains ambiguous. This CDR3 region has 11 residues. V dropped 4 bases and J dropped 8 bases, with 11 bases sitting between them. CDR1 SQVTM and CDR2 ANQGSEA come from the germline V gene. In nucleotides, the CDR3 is TGCAGCGTTGTCGCGGTGTGGGAAGCTTTCTTT. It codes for CSVVAVWEAFF.

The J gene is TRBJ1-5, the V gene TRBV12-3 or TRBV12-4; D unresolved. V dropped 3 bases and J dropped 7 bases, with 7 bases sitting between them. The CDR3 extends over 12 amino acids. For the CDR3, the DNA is TGTGCCAGCAGTTTTTGGCGGCAGCCCCAGCATTTT. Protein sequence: CASSFWRQPQHF.

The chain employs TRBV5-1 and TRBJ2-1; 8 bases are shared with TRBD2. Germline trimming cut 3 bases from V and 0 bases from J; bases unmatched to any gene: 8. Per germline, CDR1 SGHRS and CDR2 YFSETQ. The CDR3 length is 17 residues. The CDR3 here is CASSSAGERSSYNEQFF. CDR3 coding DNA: TGCGCCAGCAGCTCAGCGGGAGAGCGAAGCTCCTACAATGAGCAGTTCTTC.

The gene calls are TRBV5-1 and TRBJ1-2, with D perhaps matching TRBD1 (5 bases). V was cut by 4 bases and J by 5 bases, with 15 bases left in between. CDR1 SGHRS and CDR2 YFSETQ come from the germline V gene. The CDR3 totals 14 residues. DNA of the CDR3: TGCGCCAGCAGCCCCAGTCAGACAGCTTATGGCTACACCTTC. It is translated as CASSPSQTAYGYTF.

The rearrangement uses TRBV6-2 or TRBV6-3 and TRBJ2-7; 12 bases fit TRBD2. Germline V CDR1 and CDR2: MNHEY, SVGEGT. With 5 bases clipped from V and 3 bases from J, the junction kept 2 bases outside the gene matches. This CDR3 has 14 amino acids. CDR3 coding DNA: TGTGCCAGCAGTAAGACTAGCGGGAGCTACGAGCAGTACGTC. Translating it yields CASSKTSGSYEQYV.

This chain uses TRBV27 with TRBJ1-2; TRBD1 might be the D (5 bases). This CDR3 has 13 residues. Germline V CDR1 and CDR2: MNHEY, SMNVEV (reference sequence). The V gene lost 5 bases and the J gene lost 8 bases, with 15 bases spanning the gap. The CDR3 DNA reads TGTGCCAGCAGTCCCCAGGACACTAAGGGCTACACCTTC. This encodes CASSPQDTKGYTF.

The CDR3 nucleotides read TGTGCCAGCAGCTCGGGGACAGGGGAAGCGCAGCCCCAGCATTTT. Its protein is CASSSGTGEAQPQHF. The chain uses TRBV7-8 and TRBJ1-5; 10 nucleotides align to TRBD1. J was trimmed by 7 bases and V by 4 bases; bases with no gene match: 7. This CDR3 spans 15 amino acids. Germline lookup yields CDR1 SGHVS and CDR2 FQNEAQ.

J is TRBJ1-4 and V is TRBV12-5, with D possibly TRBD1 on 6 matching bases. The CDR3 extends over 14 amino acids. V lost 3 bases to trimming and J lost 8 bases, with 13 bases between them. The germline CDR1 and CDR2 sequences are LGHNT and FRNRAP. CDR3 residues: CASGLAGVWEKLFF. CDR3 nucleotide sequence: TGTGCTAGTGGTTTAGCAGGGGTATGGGAAAAACTGTTTTTT.

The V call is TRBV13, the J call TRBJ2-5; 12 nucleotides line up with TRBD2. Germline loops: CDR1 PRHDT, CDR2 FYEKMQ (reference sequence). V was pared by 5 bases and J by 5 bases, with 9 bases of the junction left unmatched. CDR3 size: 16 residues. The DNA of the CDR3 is TGTGCCAGCAGCCCCGGACTAGCGGGGCGAACGGAGACCCAGTACTTC. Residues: CASSPGLAGRTETQYF.

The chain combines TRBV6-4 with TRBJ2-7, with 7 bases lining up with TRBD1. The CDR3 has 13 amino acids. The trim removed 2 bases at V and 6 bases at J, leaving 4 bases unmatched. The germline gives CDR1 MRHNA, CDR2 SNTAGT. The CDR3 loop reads CASSDITGVEQYV. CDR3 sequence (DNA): TGTGCCAGCAGTGACATCACAGGGGTCGAGCAGTACGTC.

CDR3 region: CSVRDLNQPQHF. CDR3 DNA sequence: TGCAGCGTCAGGGACTTAAATCAGCCCCAGCATTTT. J is TRBJ1-5 and V is TRBV29-1, with TRBD1 as a possible D gene (5 bases). The CDR3 covers 12 residues. Germline V gene lookup returns CDR1 SQVTM and CDR2 ANQGSEA. The ends were cut back, 6 bases at V and 4 bases at J, with 10 bases in the middle. Full variable domain (rest looked up from reference TRBV29-1 and TRBJ1-5): SAVISQKPSRDICQRGTSLTIQCQVDSQVTMMFWYRQQPGQSLTLIATANQGSEATYESGFVIDKFPISRPNLTFSTLTVSNMSPEDSSIYLCSVRDLNQPQHFGDGTRLSIL.

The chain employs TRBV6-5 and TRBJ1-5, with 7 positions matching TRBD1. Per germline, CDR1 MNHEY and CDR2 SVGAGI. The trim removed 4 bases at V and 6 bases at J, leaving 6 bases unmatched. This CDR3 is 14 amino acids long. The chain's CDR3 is CASSFSRDSQPQHF. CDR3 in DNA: TGTGCCAGCAGTTTCTCTCGGGACAGTCAGCCCCAGCATTTT.